The clone carrying this T cell receptor beta chain was detected only once. The target antigen is unknown. In germline, CDR1 is LNHNV, CDR2 YYDKDF (reference sequence). V trimming: 6 bases; J trimming: 0 bases; junction bases outside the gene matches: 21. CDR3 length: 20 amino acids. The data belong to a study of OX40 agonist ivuxolimab in advanced cancers. Study observations and caveats: The antigen specificity of the peripheral T cells (those that were expanded) was not determined. In the 0.1-3.0 mg/kg groups, partial responders showed among the lowest expansion.

Sequencing was performed with immunoSEQ multiplex PCR; in TCRdb, only in-frame clones are kept and a portion is missing. In the table there are 40,000 to 45,000 clones, approximately 92% of which are singletons. The rearrangement joins TRBV15 to TRBJ2-5; 8 bases fit TRBD2. The TCR sequence derives from an adult with an advanced solid tumor such as melanoma, head and neck, liver or kidney cancer. The sequencing here drew on CD4+ or CD8+ T cells sorted from blood, taken in a trial of the OX40 agonist ivuxolimab. As DNA, the CDR3 is TGTGCCACCAGAGCTATTGTGGTGGCGGGAGGCCAGATAAACCAAGAGACCCAGTACTTC. Translating gives CATRAIVVAGGQINQETQYF.